This TCR beta chain emerged from a study of blood T cell repertoires in COVID-19. Sequenced by immunoSEQ multiplex PCR; TCRdb stores in-frame clones only, minus some. The table includes 150,000 to 200,000 clones, 70% to 90% detected once. Germline CDR1 reads SGHDT; CDR2 reads YYEEEE. CDR3 length: 18 amino acids. The J segment lost 1 base and the V segment lost 3 bases, leaving 13 bases of the junction unmatched. The genes are TRBV5-6 and TRBJ2-3, with 8 bases aligning to TRBD2. Sequencing was carried out using peripheral blood. This clonotype was sampled from a man aged 55-75 years with acute or convalescent COVID-19. The CDR3 region is CASSSWGGAGGGTDTQYF. In nucleotides, the CDR3 is TGTGCCAGCAGCTCGTGGGGAGGTGCGGGAGGCGGCACAGATACGCAGTATTTT.